These 14 T cell receptor beta chains were all obtained from the same sample, sequenced in a study of neurological immune-mediated disorders. TCRdb independently ran MiXCR on the 5' RACE reads; one entry per CDR3 protein. The table shows tens of thousands of distinct CDR3 sequences, with 7% to 10% occurring only once. As for time point: longitudinal time-point 3. Sequencing input: PBMCs. These TCRs come from a woman between 35 and 50 years old in good health.

This clonotype was detected many times. The rearrangement joins TRBV7-2 to TRBJ1-1, with D perhaps TRBD1 (5 bases). The V gene's germline CDR1 is SGHTA and CDR2 FQGNSA. The CDR3 extends over 15 amino acids. The V and J ends lost 0 bases and 3 bases respectively, with 11 bases between them. CDR3 loop: CASSLALEGHTEAFF. The CDR3 DNA is TGTGCCAGCAGCTTAGCGTTGGAGGGGCACACTGAAGCTTTCTTT.

This clonotype has ten or more counts. In DNA form, the CDR3 reads TGTGCCAGCCAGCAGAGGTTGCAAACTGAAGCTTTCTTT. Protein: CASQQRLQTEAFF. The chain employs TRBV7-9 and TRBJ1-1; D uncertain. Germline V gene sequence: CDR1 SEHNR, CDR2 FQNEAQ (reference sequence). The CDR3 is made up of 13 amino acids. V lost 8 bases to trimming and J lost 5 bases, with 15 bases between them.

This clonotype came up many times. The J gene is TRBJ1-4, the V gene TRBV18; D is ambiguous. The CDR3 consists of 15 residues. Trimming stripped 1 base from V and 7 bases from J, with 13 bases between. Germline V gene sequence: CDR1 KGHSH, CDR2 LQKENI. The CDR3 nucleotides read TGTGCCAGCTCACCACGGGAGGTCAGCGGTGAAAAACTGTTTTTT. Protein: CASSPREVSGEKLFF. Full variable domain (remainder filled in from reference TRBV18 and TRBJ1-4): NAGVMQNPRHLVRRRGQEARLRCSPMKGHSHVYWYRQLPEEGLKFMVYLQKENIIDESGMPKERFSAEFPKEGPSILRIQQVVRGDSAAYFCASSPREVSGEKLFFGSGTQLSVL.

This clonotype was picked up many times. This sequence joins TRBV4-3 and TRBJ2-7; 7 bases fit TRBD2. The germline CDR1 and CDR2 sequences are LGHNA and YSLEER. V trimming: 4 bases; J trimming: 2 bases; junction bases outside the gene matches: 11. The CDR3 is made up of 16 amino acids. CDR3 sequence: CASSPSLGTIAYEQYF. The CDR3, as DNA: TGCGCCAGCAGCCCGAGCCTTGGGACTATCGCCTACGAGCAGTACTTC.

This clonotype was recorded many times. The chain combines TRBV6-5 with TRBJ2-2, with D unclear. The CDR3 runs 13 residues. The V end lost 6 bases, the J end lost 6 bases, and 11 bases lay between the germline ends. Germline V gene lookup returns CDR1 MNHEY and CDR2 SVGAGI. The CDR3 protein is CASSPYSAGELFF. CDR3 in DNA: TGTGCCAGCAGCCCATACTCTGCCGGGGAGCTGTTTTTT.

This clonotype has ten or more counts. The chain uses TRBV6-2 or TRBV6-3 and TRBJ2-1; 9 positions match TRBD2. The J segment lost 0 bases and the V segment lost 4 bases, leaving 10 bases of the junction unmatched. CDR1 is MNHEY and CDR2 is SVGEGT in the germline V gene. There are 18 residues in the CDR3. The CDR3 reads CASSLYLAGPHSYNEQFF. The DNA of the CDR3 is TGTGCCAGCAGTTTGTATCTAGCGGGACCCCACTCCTACAATGAGCAGTTCTTC.

This clonotype has at least ten counts. The chain is built from TRBV5-1 and TRBJ2-3; TRBD1 agrees at 7 bases. In germline, CDR1 is SGHRS, CDR2 YFSETQ. CDR3 length: 16 residues. V shed 4 bases and J 3 bases; nucleotides not matched to a gene: 11. The DNA of the CDR3 is TGCGCCAGCAGCCTGACAGGGAGCAGTTTGACAGATACGCAGTATTTT. Amino acid sequence: CASSLTGSSLTDTQYF.

This clonotype was recorded a few times. This chain links TRBV3-1 with TRBJ2-1; a possible D gene is TRBD1 (6 bases). V lost 2 bases to trimming and J lost 9 bases, with 11 bases between them. This CDR3 has 13 residues. Germline loops: CDR1 LGHDT, CDR2 YNNKEL (reference sequence). In nucleotides, the CDR3 is TGTGCCAGCAGCCAACTACAGGGTCGTGAGCAGTTCTTC. It yields the protein CASSQLQGREQFF.

This clonotype has ten or more counts. V usage is TRBV27 and J usage is TRBJ2-1; tentative D call: TRBD2 (5 bases). With 10 bases removed from V and 8 bases from J, the gap between germline ends came to 21 bases. The germline V gene encodes CDR1 MNHEY and CDR2 SMNVEV (reference sequence). This CDR3 is built from 14 residues. The CDR3: CATRGLASRHEQFF. Written as DNA, the CDR3 is TGTGCCACTAGAGGGCTAGCAAGTCGTCATGAGCAGTTCTTC.

This clonotype was counted ten times or more. The chain couples TRBV7-2 to TRBJ2-3; 7 bases align to TRBD1. Germline values: CDR1 SGHTA, CDR2 FQGNSA. V shed 5 bases, J shed 0 bases, and the junction held 5 bases outside the gene matches. This CDR3 region has 15 residues. CDR3 protein: CASSPDRASTDTQYF. CDR3 coding DNA: TGTGCCAGCAGCCCCGACAGGGCTAGCACAGATACGCAGTATTTT. The full variable domain, rest sourced from reference TRBV7-2 and TRBJ2-3, is GAGVSQSPSNKVTEKGKDVELRCDPISGHTALYWYRQSLGQGLEFLIYFQGNSAPDKSGLPSDRFSAERTGGSVSTLTIQRTQQEDSAVYLCASSPDRASTDTQYFGPGTRLTVL.

At least ten counts were recorded for this clonotype. V usage is TRBV5-1 and J usage is TRBJ2-5, with D perhaps matching TRBD2 (6 bases). CDR3 size: 14 residues. Trimming stripped 2 bases from V and 5 bases from J, with 13 bases between. CDR1 and CDR2 (germline): SGHRS, YFSETQ. CDR3 protein: CASSFSTRGETQYF. The CDR3 nucleotides are TGCGCCAGCAGCTTTTCCACCCGGGGGGAGACCCAGTACTTC.

There are a few counts of this clonotype. A read error is possible here, since a much larger clone lies one base away. J is TRBJ1-5 and V is TRBV6-5, with D uncertain. The CDR3 covers 13 residues. Germline V gives CDR1 MNHEY, CDR2 SVGAGI. In DNA form, the CDR3 reads TGTGCCAGCAGTATCTCAGGCAATCGGCCCCAGCATTTT. Amino acid sequence: CASSISGNRPQHF.

This clonotype was seen many times. CDR3 nucleotides: TGTGCCAGTTCGAGCGGGCCTATGCAAGAGACCCAGTACTTC. Its protein product is CASSSGPMQETQYF. The chain recombines TRBV14 with TRBJ2-5; D is possibly TRBD2 (6 bases). The CDR3 sequence is 14 residues long. Germline-derived CDR1 and CDR2 are SGHDN and FVKESK. The V end was cut by 9 bases, the J end by 2 bases, with 16 bases between. Supplemented by reference TRBV14 and TRBJ2-5, the full variable domain reads EAGVTQFPSHSVIEKGQTVTLRCDPISGHDNLYWYRRVMGKEIKFLLHFVKESKQDESGMPNNRFLAERTGGTYSTLKVQPAELEDSGVYFCASSSGPMQETQYFGPGTRLLVL.

This clonotype was picked up many times. The CDR3 bases are TGTGCCAGCAACGGGACATCGAACACCGGGGAGCTGTTTTTT. This translates into CASNGTSNTGELFF. The rearrangement uses TRBV21-1 and TRBJ2-2; TRBD1 is the table's D call, not checked against the DNA. TRBV21-1 is recorded as a pseudogene. CDR3 length: 14 amino acids.